This T cell receptor (beta chain) derives from a study of radiation and T cells in renal cell carcinoma (TCRdb year 2020). Looking at the study overall: Samples came from a clinical trial, in which primary renal cell carcinomas received 15 Gy stereotactic body radiation therapy followed by nephrectomy 4 weeks later. In total, approximately 53 samples, comprising roughly 25 tumors and some 27 peripheral blood samples, were subjected to TCR beta sequencing. A total of roughly 3,900,000 unique CDR3 nucleotide sequences, encoding 2,658,974 unique CDR3 amino acid sequences, were found across all 50 or so samples. The full study reports these points: Blood repertoire dynamics were not followed beyond 4 weeks after treatment. In blood, the top tumor clonotypes increased between baseline and 2 weeks post-radiation and then shrank by 4 weeks, which suggests that tumor-resident clones expanded only transiently. With a single-armed trial design, the study had no way to address how radiation dose or scheduling affects the TCR repertoire. Because pretreatment tumor biopsies were not available, the baseline intratumoral presence of clonotypes could not be determined.

The immunoSEQ kit was used, according to the manufacturer's recommendations, to generate TCR beta libraries from genomic DNA. To prepare libraries, a first multiplex PCR with proprietary primers was run, followed by a second PCR that added unique barcodes, and a bead cleanup was done after each round. A kit-provided positive control reaction and a negative control reaction were included in every sample batch. The final libraries were assessed on an Agilent 4200 TapeStation D1000 ScreenTape, pooled by volume, and quantified by qPCR. Sequencing was performed on an Illumina NextSeq500 using a MidOutput 150-cycle cartridge, with 156 Read1 cycles, 15 Index1 cycles, and the kit custom primers. The pooled library was loaded at roughly 0.9 pM with around 22% PhiX control spiked in. On the study's bioinformatics: Vendor-processed data were analyzed in R, and a clonotype was defined as all T cells sharing the same CDR3 nucleotide sequence. In the clone abundance analyses, frequencies in each sample were normalized to that sample's 10,000 most abundant clones. Public T cell clones, averaging fewer than five per sample, were removed before analysis. Tumor-enriched and baseline blood-enriched clonotypes were defined by at least a 32-fold difference in abundance between compartments. A beta-binomial differential abundance model was applied to find clonotypes that expanded or contracted between blood time points. Tumor-blood repertoire similarity was measured with the Baroni-Urbani and Buser coefficient, and group comparisons used two-tailed Wilcoxon tests in R. TCRdb limited this immuneACCESS table to in-frame rearrangements with V and J called. A share of clones is missing; checked studies link under half to unresolved V genes, and the rest is unexplained. V and J calls plus clone size are reproduced from that table; the DNA served to infer D and trimming. The sample table shows more than 140,000 clones, and roughly 83% are seen once. The ten largest clones capture roughly a quarter of the sample.

The label giving this sample's time point can be read as: baseline pretreatment blood. Interpreted using the paper, the treatment or condition label stands for: 15 Gy SBRT to primary tumor, nephrectomy 4 weeks later. Serial peripheral blood from radiation-treated patients was sampled at baseline, 2 weeks and 4 weeks after SBRT to track tumor-enriched clonotypes. Every patient's renal cell carcinoma showed clear cell pathology. The QIAamp DNA Blood Mini Kit (Qiagen) was used to prepare genomic DNA for TCR sequencing. Samples were included in the analyses only if all quality control checks were passed. CDR1 SGHVS and CDR2 FQNEAQ are derived from the germline V gene. The CDR3 sequence holds 14 residues, the cysteine and phenylalanine included. Solely the CDR3 DNA is kept, with 42 bases framed from the first base. Cut back by 5 bases and 4 bases, the V and J ends lie 11 bases apart. Comment on this clone: Its antigen remains undetermined. No much larger clone exists at a distance of one base, and base qualities are not known.

The clonotype originates from a woman aged 45-59 years with renal cell carcinoma. Sequencing was performed on blood, taken from a patient whose treatment included radiotherapy and nephrectomy. The chain links TRBV7-8 with TRBJ1-4, with no confident D gene call. Here the CDR3 is given as CASSPSTGNEKLFF. The sequenced DNA: TGTGCCAGCAGCCCATCGACGGGTAATGAAAAACTGTTTTTT.